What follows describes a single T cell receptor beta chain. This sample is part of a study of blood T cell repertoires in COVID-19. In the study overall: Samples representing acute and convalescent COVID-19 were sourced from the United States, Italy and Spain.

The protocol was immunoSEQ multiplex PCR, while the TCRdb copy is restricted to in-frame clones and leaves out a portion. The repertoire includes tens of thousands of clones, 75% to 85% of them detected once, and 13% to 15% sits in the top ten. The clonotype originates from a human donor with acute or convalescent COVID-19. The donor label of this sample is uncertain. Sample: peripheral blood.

The CDR3 DNA follows: TGTGCCAGCGGCAGGGGCGCTAGCACAGATACGCAGTATTTT. As protein: CASGRGASTDTQYF. The J gene is TRBJ2-3, the V gene TRBV6-5; perhaps TRBD1 as D (6 bases). Trimming took 8 bases from V and 0 from J, leaving 12 bases between them. The CDR3 is 14 amino acids. CDR1 and CDR2 (germline): MNHEY, SVGAGI.